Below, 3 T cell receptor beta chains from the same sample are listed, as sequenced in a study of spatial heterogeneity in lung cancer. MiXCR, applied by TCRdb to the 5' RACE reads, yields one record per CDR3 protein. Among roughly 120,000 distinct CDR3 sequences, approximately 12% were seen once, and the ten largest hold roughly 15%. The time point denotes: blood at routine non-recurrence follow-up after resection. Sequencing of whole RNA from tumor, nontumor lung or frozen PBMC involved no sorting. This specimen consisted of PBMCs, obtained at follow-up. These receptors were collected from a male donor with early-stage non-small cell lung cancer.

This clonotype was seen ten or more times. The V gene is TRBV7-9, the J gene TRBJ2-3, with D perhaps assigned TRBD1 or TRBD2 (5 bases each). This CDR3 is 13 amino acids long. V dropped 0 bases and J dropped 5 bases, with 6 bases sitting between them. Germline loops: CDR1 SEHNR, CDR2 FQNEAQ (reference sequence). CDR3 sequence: CASSLAGGDTQYF. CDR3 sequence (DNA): TGTGCCAGCAGCTTAGCTGGGGGAGATACGCAGTATTTT.

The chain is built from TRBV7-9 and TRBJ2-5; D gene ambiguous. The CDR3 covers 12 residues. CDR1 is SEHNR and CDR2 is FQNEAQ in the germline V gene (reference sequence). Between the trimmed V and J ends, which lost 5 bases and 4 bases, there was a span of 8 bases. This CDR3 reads CASSPWSETQYF. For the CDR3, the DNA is TGTGCCAGCAGCCCCTGGTCAGAGACCCAGTACTTC.

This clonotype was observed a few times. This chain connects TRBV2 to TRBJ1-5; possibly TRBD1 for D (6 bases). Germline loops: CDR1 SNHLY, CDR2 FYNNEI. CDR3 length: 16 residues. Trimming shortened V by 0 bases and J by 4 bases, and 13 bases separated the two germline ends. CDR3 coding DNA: TGTGCCAGCAGTGAAGCCGGACAGATACGTAATCAGCCCCAGCATTTT. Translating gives CASSEAGQIRNQPQHF.